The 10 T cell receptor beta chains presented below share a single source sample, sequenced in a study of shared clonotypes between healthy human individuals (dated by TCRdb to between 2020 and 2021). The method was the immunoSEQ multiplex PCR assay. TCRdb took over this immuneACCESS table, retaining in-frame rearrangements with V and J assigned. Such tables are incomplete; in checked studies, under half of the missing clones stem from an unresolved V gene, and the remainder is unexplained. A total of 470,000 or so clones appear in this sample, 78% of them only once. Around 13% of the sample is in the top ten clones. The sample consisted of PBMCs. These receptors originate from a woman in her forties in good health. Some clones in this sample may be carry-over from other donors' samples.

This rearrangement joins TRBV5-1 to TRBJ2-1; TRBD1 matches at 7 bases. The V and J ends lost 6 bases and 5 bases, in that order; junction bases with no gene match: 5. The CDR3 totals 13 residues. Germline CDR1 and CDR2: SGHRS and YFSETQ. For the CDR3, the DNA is TGCGCCAGCAACGGACAGGTGAACAATGAGCAGTTCTTC. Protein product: CASNGQVNNEQFF.

The CDR3 loop reads CASSLTRQDYNEQFF. DNA for the CDR3: TGTGCCAGCAGCTTAACTCGACAGGACTACAATGAGCAGTTCTTC. The V and J genes are TRBV7-7 and TRBJ2-1, with D tentatively TRBD1 (6 bases). V lost 2 bases to trimming and J lost 3 bases, with 11 bases between them. CDR3 size: 15 residues. The germline gives CDR1 SSHAT, CDR2 FNYEAQ (reference sequence).

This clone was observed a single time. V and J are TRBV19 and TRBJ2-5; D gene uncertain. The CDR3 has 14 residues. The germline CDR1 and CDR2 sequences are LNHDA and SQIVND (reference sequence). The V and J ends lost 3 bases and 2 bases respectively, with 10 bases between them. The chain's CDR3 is CASSIPFKQETQYF. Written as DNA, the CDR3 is TGTGCCAGTAGTATCCCTTTCAAGCAAGAGACCCAGTACTTC.

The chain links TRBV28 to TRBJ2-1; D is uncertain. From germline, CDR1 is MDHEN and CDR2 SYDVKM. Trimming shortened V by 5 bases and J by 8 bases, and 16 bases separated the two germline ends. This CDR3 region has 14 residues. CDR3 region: CASSLPEGIDEQFF. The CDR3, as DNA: TGTGCCAGCAGTCTACCAGAAGGGATCGATGAGCAGTTCTTC.

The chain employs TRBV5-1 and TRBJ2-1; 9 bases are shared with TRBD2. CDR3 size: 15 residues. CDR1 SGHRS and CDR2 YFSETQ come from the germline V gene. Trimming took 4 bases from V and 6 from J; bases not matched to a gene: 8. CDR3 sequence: CASSEPGLASNEQFF. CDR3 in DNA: TGCGCCAGCAGCGAACCGGGACTAGCTAGCAATGAGCAGTTCTTC.

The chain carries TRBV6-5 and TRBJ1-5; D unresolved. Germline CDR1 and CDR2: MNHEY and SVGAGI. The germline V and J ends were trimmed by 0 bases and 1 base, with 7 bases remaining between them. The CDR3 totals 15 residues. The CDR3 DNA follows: TGTGCCAGCAGTTACTCGCGGGTGAGCAATCAGCCCCAGCATTTT. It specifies CASSYSRVSNQPQHF.

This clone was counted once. In DNA form, the CDR3 reads TGTGCCAGCGTCGGGGGGAGGGCCTACGAGCAGTACTTC. It codes for CASVGGRAYEQYF. The chain links TRBV2 to TRBJ2-7, with 7 bases aligning to TRBD2. CDR1 is SNHLY and CDR2 is FYNNEI in the germline V gene. The CDR3 covers 13 residues. The J segment lost 2 bases and the V segment lost 8 bases, leaving 6 bases of the junction unmatched.

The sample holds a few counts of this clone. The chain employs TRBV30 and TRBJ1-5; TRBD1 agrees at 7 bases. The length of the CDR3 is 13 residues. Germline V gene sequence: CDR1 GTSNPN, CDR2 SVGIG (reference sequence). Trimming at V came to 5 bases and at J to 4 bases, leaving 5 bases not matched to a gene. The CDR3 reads CAWQGGLNQPQHF. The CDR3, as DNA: TGTGCCTGGCAAGGGGGCTTGAATCAGCCCCAGCATTTT.

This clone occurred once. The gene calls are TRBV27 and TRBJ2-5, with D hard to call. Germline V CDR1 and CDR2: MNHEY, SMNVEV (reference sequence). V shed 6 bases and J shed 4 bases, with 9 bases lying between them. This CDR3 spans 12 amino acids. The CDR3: CASRFPRETQYF. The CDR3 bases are TGTGCCAGCAGGTTTCCGCGAGAGACCCAGTACTTC.

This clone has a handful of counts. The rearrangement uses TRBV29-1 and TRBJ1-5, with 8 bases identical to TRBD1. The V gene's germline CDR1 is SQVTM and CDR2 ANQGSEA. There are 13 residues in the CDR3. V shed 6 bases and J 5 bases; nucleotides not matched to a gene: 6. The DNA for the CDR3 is TGCAGCGTACAGGACAGGGCTTATCAGCCCCAGCATTTT. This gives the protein CSVQDRAYQPQHF.